Below, 18 T cell receptor beta chains from the same sample are listed, as sequenced in a study of T cells in women clearing cervical HPV infection (dated 2018 in TCRdb). The library was made by the immunoSEQ multiplex PCR assay. Held by TCRdb, this immuneACCESS table contains in-frame sequences only and omits some clones. Under half of the omission traces to an unresolved V gene where checked; the cause of the rest is unknown. The sample's table covers roughly 28,000 clones. The ten biggest clones cover about 2.8% of the sample. Input material: blood buffy coat. The source is a woman between 18 and 70 years old with a cervical HPV16 infection that either progressed to CIN3+ or cleared (not recorded which).

With respect to this clone: The read ends 3 residues shy of where the CDR3 ends; the end is completed using the germline J gene. The chain couples TRBV10-2 to TRBJ2-1; D gene uncertain. The CDR3 totals 13 residues. CDR1 is WSHSY, CDR2 SAAADI, per germline. V lost 3 bases to trimming and J lost 8 bases, with 11 bases between them. This CDR3 reads CASSDSSYHEQFF. The covered CDR3 bases are TGCGCCAGCAGTGACTCTAGTTACCATGAG.

Concerning this clone itself: Read coverage stops 3 residues before the CDR3 terminus; the germline J gene supplies the remainder. The chain couples TRBV18 to TRBJ1-5; TRBD1 aligns across 8 bases. V shed 4 bases, J shed 7 bases, and the junction held 6 bases outside the gene matches. The CDR3 has 14 residues. Germline CDR1 reads KGHSH; CDR2 reads LQKENI. The sequenced part of the CDR3 DNA is TGTGCCAGCTCACGCCGGGGGGACAGGCAGCCC. Translation: CASSRRGDRQP. In full, the CDR3 reads CASSRRGDRQPQHF. The full variable domain, rest sourced from reference TRBV18 and TRBJ1-5, is NAGVMQNPRHLVRRRGQEARLRCSPMKGHSHVYWYRQLPEEGLKFMVYLQKENIIDESGMPKERFSAEFPKEGPSILRIQQVVRGDSAAYFCASSRRGDRQPQHFGDGTRLSIL.

With respect to this clone: The read halts 3 residues ahead of the CDR3 end, with the missing end drawn from the germline J gene. The V call is TRBV5-1, the J call TRBJ2-1, with D tentatively TRBD2 (6 bases). CDR1 and CDR2 (germline): SGHRS, YFSETQ. The CDR3 sequence is 15 residues long. The V gene lost 0 bases and the J gene lost 7 bases, with 14 bases spanning the gap. The DNA read from the CDR3 is TGCGCCAGCAGCTTGGAGGGACTCCTGGGGAATGAG. It translates to CASSLEGLLGNE. The full CDR3 sequence reads CASSLEGLLGNEQFF.

As concerns this clone: Read data end 3 residues before the CDR3 end; the end is taken from the germline J gene. The chain recombines TRBV5-8 with TRBJ1-1, with 12 bases identical to TRBD1. This CDR3 has 13 residues. CDR1 SGHTS and CDR2 YDEGEE come from the germline V gene. CDR3 protein: CASSSGTGGEAFF. The part of the CDR3 DNA that was read is TGTGCCAGCAGCTCCGGGACAGGGGGCGAG.

As for this clone: The CDR3 end is not reached by the read, which stops 3 residues before it; the germline J gene fills it in. The chain combines TRBV19 with TRBJ1-6; 8 nucleotides align to TRBD1. V dropped 5 bases and J dropped 9; count of bases not matched to a gene: 9. Germline CDR1 and CDR2: LNHDA and SQIVND (reference sequence). The CDR3 loop spans 15 amino acids. The sequenced part of the CDR3 DNA is TGTGCCAGTAGTGTAAACCGGGACAGGAGTTCACCC. Its protein is CASSVNRDRSSP. Given in full, the CDR3 is CASSVNRDRSSPLHF.

On this clone itself: The read terminates 3 residues ahead of where the CDR3 ends, so the germline J gene completes it. The genes are TRBV5-1 and TRBJ1-3; D gene uncertain. The CDR3 totals 14 residues. Per germline, CDR1 SGHRS and CDR2 YFSETQ. Trimming cost V 2 bases and J 0 bases, with 6 bases left between them. The CDR3 sequence is CASSFEGSGNTIYF. The sequenced part of the CDR3 DNA is TGCGCCAGCAGCTTCGAAGGCTCTGGAAACACC.

Points on this clone: The CDR3 end lies 3 residues beyond the end of the read and is filled in from the germline J gene. The chain joins TRBV5-1 to TRBJ1-1; 7 bases fit TRBD1. The germline gives CDR1 SGHRS, CDR2 YFSETQ. The V gene end was trimmed by 0 bases and the J gene end by 0 bases; junction bases not matched to a gene: 11. This CDR3 region has 18 residues. CDR3 loop: CASSLAVNRGQMNTEAFF. CDR3 DNA (partial): TGCGCCAGCAGCTTGGCCGTAAATAGGGGGCAAATGAACACTGAA.

Turning to this clone: The read ends 3 residues before the CDR3 terminus; that terminus is restored from the germline J gene. The chain links TRBV2 to TRBJ2-3, with D possibly matching TRBD1 (6 bases). The CDR3 totals 13 residues. Germline CDR1 reads SNHLY; CDR2 reads FYNNEI. V was shortened by 5 bases and J by 5 bases, with 11 bases between the two germline ends. CDR3 sequence reads: CASSNRAIDTQYF. The CDR3 DNA, read in part, is TGTGCCAGCAGTAACAGGGCGATAGATACG.

A remark on this clone: The read halts 3 residues ahead of the CDR3 end, with the missing end drawn from the germline J gene. V is TRBV19 and J is TRBJ2-1; 11 bases fit TRBD2. J was trimmed by 4 bases and V by 3 bases; bases with no gene match: 2. The CDR3 has 15 residues. Per germline, CDR1 LNHDA and CDR2 SQIVND (reference sequence). CDR3 protein: CASSMTSGMYNEQFF. The sequenced CDR3 bases are TGTGCCAGTAGTATGACTAGCGGGATGTACAATGAG.

Worth noting for this clone: The read is 3 residues too short to cover the CDR3 end, so that end is filled in from the germline J gene. The chain carries TRBV5-1 and TRBJ1-2, with 8 bases that match TRBD1. Germline values: CDR1 SGHRS, CDR2 YFSETQ. The CDR3 contains 15 residues. V shed 3 bases and J 2 bases; nucleotides not matched to a gene: 6. CDR3 bases read: TGCGCCAGCAGCTCAAGGACAGGGTCGAACTATGGC. This encodes CASSSRTGSNYG. The full CDR3 reads CASSSRTGSNYGYTF. Filled out from reference TRBV5-1 and TRBJ1-2, the complete variable domain reads KAGVTQTPRYLIKTRGQQVTLSCSPISGHRSVSWYQQTPGQGLQFLFEYFSETQRNKGNFPGRFSGRQFSNSRSEMNVSTLELGDSALYLCASSSRTGSNYGYTFGSGTRLTVV.

Notes on this clone: The CDR3 end is not reached by the read, which stops 3 residues before it; the germline J gene fills it in. The chain couples TRBV2 to TRBJ2-1; 11 bases fit TRBD1. The J segment lost 9 bases and the V segment lost 8 bases, leaving 6 bases of the junction unmatched. CDR1 SNHLY and CDR2 FYNNEI come from the germline V gene. This CDR3 is 13 amino acids long. The CDR3 bases that were read are TGTGCCAGCGCAGGACAGGGGGCAGGTGAG. It is translated as CASAGQGAGE. The whole CDR3 region reads CASAGQGAGEQFF.

Comment on this clone: The CDR3 goes on 3 residues after the read ends, and that part is filled in from the germline J gene. The chain uses TRBV7-6 and TRBJ2-3; 7 positions match TRBD1. The CDR3 contains 16 residues. V shed 4 bases, J shed 4 bases, and the junction held 11 bases outside the gene matches. The germline V gene has CDR1 SGHVS and CDR2 FNYEAQ. CDR3: CASSSRQGISADTQYF. The sequenced CDR3 bases are TGTGCCAGCAGCTCAAGACAGGGAATCTCTGCAGATACG.

With regard to this clone: Read sequence stops 3 residues before the CDR3 end, and the germline J gene provides the missing end. This chain joins TRBV30 and TRBJ1-6; the D gene is possibly TRBD1 (6 bases). Germline loops: CDR1 GTSNPN, CDR2 SVGIG (reference sequence). The CDR3 is 12 residues long. Trimming removed 5 bases at V and 8 bases at J, with 10 bases between. The CDR3 bases that were read are TGTGCCTGGCGGGCAGGGGATTCACCC. It is translated as CAWRAGDSP. The whole CDR3 is CAWRAGDSPLHF. Together with reference TRBV30 and TRBJ1-6, the CDR3 gives the full variable domain: SQTIHQWPATLVQPVGSPLSLECTVEGTSNPNLYWYRQAAGRGLQLLFYSVGIGQISSEVPQNLSASRPQDRQFILSSKKLLLSDSGFYLCAWRAGDSPLHFGNGTRLTVT.

In regard to this clone: The read falls 3 residues short of the CDR3 end, and the missing part is taken from the germline J gene. This chain connects TRBV28 to TRBJ2-5, with D tentatively TRBD1 (5 bases). The V gene's germline CDR1 is MDHEN and CDR2 SYDVKM. Trimming left V 3 bases short and J 5 bases short, with 10 bases between. The CDR3 sequence is 13 residues long. CDR3 DNA, as far as it was read: TGTGCCAGCAGTTTCCAGGGTACGGAGACC. This gives the protein CASSFQGTET. The entire CDR3 protein is CASSFQGTETQYF.

For this clone: The read ends 3 residues early relative to the CDR3; the germline J gene fills the gap. The chain employs TRBV20-1 and TRBJ1-1; D possibly corresponds to TRBD1 (6 bases). Trimming shortened V by 5 bases and J by 3 bases, and 16 bases separated the two germline ends. CDR3 length: 14 residues. Germline loops: CDR1 DFQATT, CDR2 SNEGSKA (reference sequence). CDR3 residues: CSAEDRLLDTEAFF. The CDR3 bases that were read are TGCAGTGCTGAGGACAGACTACTAGACACTGAA.

Concerning this clone itself: The read comes to an end 3 residues before the CDR3 does, leaving the germline J gene to fill in the end. The chain is built from TRBV6-1 and TRBJ2-3; TRBD1 is a possible D gene (6 bases). V was trimmed by 1 base and J by 5 bases, leaving 7 bases between them. Germline lookup yields CDR1 MNHNS and CDR2 SASEGT. This CDR3 is built from 13 residues. Partial CDR3 DNA: TGTGCCAGCAGTGAAGGAGGGGGAGATACG. Residues: CASSEGGGDT. The full CDR3 protein is CASSEGGGDTQYF.

Comment on this clone: The CDR3 end lies 3 residues beyond the end of the read and is filled in from the germline J gene. The chain links TRBV6-1 to TRBJ1-6, with D perhaps matching TRBD1 (5 bases). Germline V gives CDR1 MNHNS, CDR2 SASEGT. This CDR3 is built from 16 residues. With 1 base removed from V and 2 bases from J, the gap between germline ends came to 9 bases. CDR3: CASSEGRGTYNSPLHF. CDR3 DNA, as far as it was read: TGTGCCAGCAGTGAAGGTCGGGGGACCTATAATTCACCC.

A remark on this clone: Coverage ceases 3 residues before the CDR3 finishes, and the germline J gene fills in the end. The chain employs TRBV6-4 and TRBJ2-5; TRBD1 is a possible D gene (5 bases). Per germline, CDR1 MRHNA and CDR2 SNTAGT. This CDR3 has 13 residues. Trimming took 6 bases from V and 4 from J, leaving 12 bases between them. The part of the CDR3 DNA that was read is TGTGCCAGCAGCCGGACAATGGGAGAGACC. Translation: CASSRTMGET. The whole CDR3 sequence is CASSRTMGETQYF.